Here is one T cell receptor beta chain with its context. These data belong to a study of blood T cells in healthy people across ages. The authors ran a second PCR of about 6 to 12 cycles using a sample-barcoded 5' primer and a J-beta primer mix. MiXCR, run by TCRdb on the 5' RACE reads, gives a single entry per CDR3 protein. The table includes approximately 900,000 distinct CDR3 sequences, roughly 28% detected once. V gave up 4 bases and J gave up 9 bases, with 13 bases separating them. CDR3 length equals 12 residues. Germline assignment: CDR1 GTSNPN and CDR2 SVGIG (reference sequence). The same sample was also used in a study of T cells of mothers and their children.

This rearrangement joins TRBV30 to TRBJ2-4, with D perhaps TRBD2 (5 bases). This TCR derives from a woman between 40 and 55 years old in good health. Sequences were obtained from blood. The CDR3 protein is CAWTSPHGIQYF. The DNA of the CDR3 is TGTGCCTGGACTAGCCCGCATGGCATTCAGTACTTC.